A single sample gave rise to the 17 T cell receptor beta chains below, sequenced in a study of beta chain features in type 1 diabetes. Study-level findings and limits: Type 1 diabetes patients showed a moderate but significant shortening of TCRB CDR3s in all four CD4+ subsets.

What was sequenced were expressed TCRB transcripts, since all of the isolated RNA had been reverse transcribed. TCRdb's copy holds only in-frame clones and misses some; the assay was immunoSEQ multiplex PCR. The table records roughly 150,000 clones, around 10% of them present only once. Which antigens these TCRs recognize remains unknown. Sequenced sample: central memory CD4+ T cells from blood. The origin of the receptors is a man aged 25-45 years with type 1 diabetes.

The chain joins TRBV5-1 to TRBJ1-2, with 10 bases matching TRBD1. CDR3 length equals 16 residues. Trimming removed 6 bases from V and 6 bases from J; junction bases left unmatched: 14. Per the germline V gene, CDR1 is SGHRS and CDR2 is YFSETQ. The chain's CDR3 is CASTQSGDRGLDGYTF. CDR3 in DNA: TGCGCCAGCACACAAAGCGGTGACAGGGGGCTAGATGGCTACACCTTC.

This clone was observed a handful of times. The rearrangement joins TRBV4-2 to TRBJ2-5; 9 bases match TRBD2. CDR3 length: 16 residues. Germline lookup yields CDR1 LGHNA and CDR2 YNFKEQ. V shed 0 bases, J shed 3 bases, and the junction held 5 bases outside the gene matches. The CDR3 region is CASSQDELAGKETQYF. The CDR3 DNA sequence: TGTGCCAGCAGCCAAGATGAGCTAGCGGGAAAAGAGACCCAGTACTTC.

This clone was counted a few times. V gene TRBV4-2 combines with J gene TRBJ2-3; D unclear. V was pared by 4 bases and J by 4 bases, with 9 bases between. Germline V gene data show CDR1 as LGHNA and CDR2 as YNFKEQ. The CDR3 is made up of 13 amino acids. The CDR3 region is CASSPAGSDTQYF. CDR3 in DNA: TGTGCCAGCAGCCCGGCCGGGTCAGATACGCAGTATTTT.

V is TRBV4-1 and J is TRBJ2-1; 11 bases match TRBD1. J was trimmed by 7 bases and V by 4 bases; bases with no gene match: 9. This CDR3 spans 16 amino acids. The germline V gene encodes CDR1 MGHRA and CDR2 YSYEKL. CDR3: CASSRGPGQGGNEQFF. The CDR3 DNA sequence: TGCGCCAGCAGCCGCGGACCGGGACAGGGGGGGAATGAGCAGTTCTTC.

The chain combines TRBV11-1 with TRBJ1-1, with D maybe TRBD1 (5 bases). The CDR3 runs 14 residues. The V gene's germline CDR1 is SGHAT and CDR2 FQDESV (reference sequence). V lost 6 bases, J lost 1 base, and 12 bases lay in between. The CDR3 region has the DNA TGTGCCAGCAGTATCAGAAGGGGGAACACTGAAGCTTTCTTT. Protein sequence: CASSIRRGNTEAFF.

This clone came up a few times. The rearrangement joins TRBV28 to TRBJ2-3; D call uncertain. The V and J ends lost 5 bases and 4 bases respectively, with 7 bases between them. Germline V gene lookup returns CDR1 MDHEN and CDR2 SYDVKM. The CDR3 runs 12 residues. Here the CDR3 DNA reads TGTGCCAGCAGTGCGGTCTCAGATACGCAGTATTTT. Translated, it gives CASSAVSDTQYF.

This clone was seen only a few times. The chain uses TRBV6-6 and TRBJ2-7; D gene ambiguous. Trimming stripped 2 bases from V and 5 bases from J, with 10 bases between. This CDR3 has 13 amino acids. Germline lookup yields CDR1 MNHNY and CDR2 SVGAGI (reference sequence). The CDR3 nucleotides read TGTGCCAGCAGTTACGAGGTCTTGGACGAGCAGTACTTC. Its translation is CASSYEVLDEQYF.

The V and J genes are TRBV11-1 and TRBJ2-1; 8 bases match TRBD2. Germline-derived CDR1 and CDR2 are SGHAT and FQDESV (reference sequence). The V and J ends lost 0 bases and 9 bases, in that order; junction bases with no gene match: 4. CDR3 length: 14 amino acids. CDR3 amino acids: CASSLASGKGEQFF. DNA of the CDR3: TGTGCCAGCAGCTTAGCTAGCGGGAAAGGTGAGCAGTTCTTC.

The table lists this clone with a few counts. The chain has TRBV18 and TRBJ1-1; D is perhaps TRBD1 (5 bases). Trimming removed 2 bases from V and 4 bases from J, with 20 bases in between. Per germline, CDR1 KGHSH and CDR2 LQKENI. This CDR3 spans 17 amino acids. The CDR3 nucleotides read TGTGCCAGCTCACCAAGACAGAAAATGGCCGCCGGCACTGAAGCTTTCTTT. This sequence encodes CASSPRQKMAAGTEAFF.

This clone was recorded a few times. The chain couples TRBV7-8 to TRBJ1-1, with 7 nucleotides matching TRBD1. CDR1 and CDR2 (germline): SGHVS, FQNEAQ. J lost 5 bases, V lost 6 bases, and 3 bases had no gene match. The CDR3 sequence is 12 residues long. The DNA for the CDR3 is TGTGCCAGCAGGACAGGGTCGACTGAAGCTTTCTTT. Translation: CASRTGSTEAFF.

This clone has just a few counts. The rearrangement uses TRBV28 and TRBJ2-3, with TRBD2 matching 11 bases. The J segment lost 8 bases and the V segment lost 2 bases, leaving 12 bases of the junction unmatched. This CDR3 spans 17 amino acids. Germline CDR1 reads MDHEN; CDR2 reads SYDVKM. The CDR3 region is CASSLKAGSSGRTTQYF. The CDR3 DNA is TGTGCCAGCAGTTTAAAGGCAGGGTCTAGCGGGAGGACTACGCAGTATTTT.

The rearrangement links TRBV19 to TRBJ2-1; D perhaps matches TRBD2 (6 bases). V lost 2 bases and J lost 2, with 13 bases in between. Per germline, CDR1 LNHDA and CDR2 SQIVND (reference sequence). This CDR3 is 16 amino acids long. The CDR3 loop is CASSIQGGTTYNEQFF. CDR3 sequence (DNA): TGTGCCAGTAGTATACAGGGCGGGACGACCTACAATGAGCAGTTCTTC.

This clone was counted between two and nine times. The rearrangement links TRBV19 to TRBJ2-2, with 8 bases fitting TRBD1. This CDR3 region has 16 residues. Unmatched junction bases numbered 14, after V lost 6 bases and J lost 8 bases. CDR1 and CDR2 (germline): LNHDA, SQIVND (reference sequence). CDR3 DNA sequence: TGTGCCAGTAGCCGATACTGGACAGGGAATTATGGGGAGCTGTTTTTT. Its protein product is CASSRYWTGNYGELFF.

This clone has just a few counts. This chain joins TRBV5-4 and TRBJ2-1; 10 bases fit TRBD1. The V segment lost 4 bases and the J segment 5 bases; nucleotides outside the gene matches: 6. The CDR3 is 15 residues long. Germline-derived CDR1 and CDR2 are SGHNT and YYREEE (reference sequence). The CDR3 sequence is CASSLDRGLNNEQFF. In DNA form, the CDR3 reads TGTGCCAGCAGCCTAGACAGGGGGCTTAACAATGAGCAGTTCTTC.

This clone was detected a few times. The CDR3 region has the DNA TGTGCCAGCAGCCTAAGCACTAGCGGAGGGGACTCCTACGAGCAGTACTTC. Translated, it gives CASSLSTSGGDSYEQYF. The chain employs TRBV5-4 and TRBJ2-7, with TRBD2 matching over 8 bases. J gave up 0 bases and V 4 bases, and 12 bases lay outside the gene matches. Per germline, CDR1 SGHNT and CDR2 YYREEE (reference sequence). The CDR3 is 17 amino acids.

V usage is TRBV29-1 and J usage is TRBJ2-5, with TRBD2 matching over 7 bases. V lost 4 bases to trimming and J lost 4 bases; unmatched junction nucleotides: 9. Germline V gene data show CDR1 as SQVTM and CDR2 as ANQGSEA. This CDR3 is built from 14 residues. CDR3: CSVGSLAGAETQYF. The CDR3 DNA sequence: TGCAGCGTTGGCTCGTTGGCGGGAGCAGAGACCCAGTACTTC.

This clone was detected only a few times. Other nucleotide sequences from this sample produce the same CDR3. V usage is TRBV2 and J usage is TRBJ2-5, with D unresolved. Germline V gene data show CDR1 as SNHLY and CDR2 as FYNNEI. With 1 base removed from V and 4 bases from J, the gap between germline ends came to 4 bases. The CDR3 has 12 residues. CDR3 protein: CASSEGGETQYF. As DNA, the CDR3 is TGTGCCAGCAGTGAAGGCGGAGAGACCCAGTACTTC.